This TCR beta chain stems from a study of human T cells and chemical hapten exposure. Overall study context: Upper-back patch tests with 0.01% DPC were read at 6 days. A mostly female patient group had alopecia areata, totalis or universalis.

The study's findings and limits: The donors suffered from alopecia, so their immune response may not match that of healthy people.

TCRdb ran MiXCR on the RACE reads and lists one entry per CDR3 protein. The sample lists 200,000 to 300,000 distinct CDR3 sequences; more than 6.5% were seen once. The CDR3 consists of 14 residues. V gave up 3 bases and J gave up 6 bases; unmatched junction bases: 6. Germline lookup yields CDR1 SQVTM and CDR2 ANQGSEA. In this sample, this clonotype turned up many times. Its antigen is not known. As to time point: pre-sensitization, week 0. Treatment in this sample: therapeutic diphenylcyclopropenone sensitization with weekly scalp DPC. This sample comprised whole blood, obtained in connection with sensitization to the hapten diphenylcyclopropenone (DPC). The receptor was isolated from a woman aged 40 to 50 with alopecia areata. Some clones in this sample may be carry-over from other donors' samples. J is TRBJ2-1 and V is TRBV29-1; TRBD1 aligns across 9 bases. This CDR3 is CSVELRDRVNEQFF. The CDR3 DNA reads as TGCAGCGTTGAGCTCCGGGACAGGGTCAATGAGCAGTTCTTC.